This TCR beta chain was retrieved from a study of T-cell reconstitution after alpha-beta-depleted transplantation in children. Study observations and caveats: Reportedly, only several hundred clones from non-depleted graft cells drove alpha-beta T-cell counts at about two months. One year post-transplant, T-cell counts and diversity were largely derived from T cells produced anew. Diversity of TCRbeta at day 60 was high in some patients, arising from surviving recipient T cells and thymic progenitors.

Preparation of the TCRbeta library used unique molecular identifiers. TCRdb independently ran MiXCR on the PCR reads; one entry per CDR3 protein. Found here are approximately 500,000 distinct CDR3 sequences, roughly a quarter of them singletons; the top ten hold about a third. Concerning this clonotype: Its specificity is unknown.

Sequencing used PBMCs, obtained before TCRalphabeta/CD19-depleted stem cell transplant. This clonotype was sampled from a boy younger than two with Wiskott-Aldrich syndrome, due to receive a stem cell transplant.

The CDR3 loop is CAIRGYYEQYF. Here the CDR3 DNA reads TGTGCCATCCGGGGATACTACGAGCAGTACTTC. This sequence joins TRBV10-3 and TRBJ2-7; tentatively, D is TRBD2 (5 bases). The V end was cut by 8 bases, the J end by 3 bases, with 8 bases between. The germline CDR1 and CDR2 sequences are ENHRY and SYGVKD. The CDR3 loop spans 11 amino acids.